Listed below are T cell receptor beta chains from one sample, sequenced in a study of CD8 T cells in Susac syndrome. One entry per CDR3 protein, called by TCRdb with MiXCR from the immunoSEQ multiplex PCR reads. This table has 210,000 or so distinct CDR3 sequences, about 94% appearing once. The material sequenced was CD4+ T cells from PBMCs. All receptors derive from a human donor with Susac syndrome. Both conserved end residues are part of each CDR3. The order of the fields is J gene, V gene, D gene, clone size, CDR3 DNA, CDR3 protein. D genes are given only for firm matches. Size values are once, few and many counts, or a class for expanded clones, and some rows have none.

j_call: TRBJ1-4
v_call: TRBV30
d_call: NA
clone_size: NA
cdr3_nt: TGTGCCTGGAGTCGTCAGGGCCGGGAAAAACTGTTTTTT
cdr3_aa: CAWSRQGREKLFF

j_call: TRBJ2-7
v_call: TRBV5-1
d_call: TRBD1
clone_size: NA
cdr3_nt: TGCGCCAGCAGCTTGGGGACAGGGGAAGACTACGAGCAGTACTTC
cdr3_aa: CASSLGTGEDYEQYF

j_call: TRBJ2-7
v_call: TRBV4-1
d_call: NA
clone_size: NA
cdr3_nt: TGCGCCAGCAGCCAAGTGAGTAGCGGACTCAACTACGAGCAGTACTTC
cdr3_aa: CASSQVSSGLNYEQYF

j_call: TRBJ1-2
v_call: TRBV9
d_call: TRBD1
clone_size: NA
cdr3_nt: TGTGCCAGCAGCTCCGGACAGGGTGAAGGCTCTGGCTACACCTTC
cdr3_aa: CASSSGQGEGSGYTF

j_call: TRBJ1-1
v_call: TRBV20-1
d_call: NA
clone_size: once
cdr3_nt: TGCAGTGCTCAGGGACCCCCGAACACTGAAGCTTTCTTT
cdr3_aa: CSAQGPPNTEAFF

j_call: TRBJ1-6
v_call: TRBV12-3/TRBV12-4
d_call: NA
clone_size: NA
cdr3_nt: TGTGCCAGCAGTTTGGGGCACGGGGAGACCTATAATTCACCCCTCCACTTT
cdr3_aa: CASSLGHGETYNSPLHF

j_call: TRBJ1-4
v_call: TRBV20-1
d_call: NA
clone_size: NA
cdr3_nt: TGCAGTGCTAGAGATCACGTAGAAAAACTGTTTTTT
cdr3_aa: CSARDHVEKLFF

j_call: TRBJ2-7
v_call: TRBV6-2/TRBV6-3
d_call: NA
clone_size: NA
cdr3_nt: TGTGCCAGCAGTTACTCGGCAGGGTGGACGGAGCAGTACTTC
cdr3_aa: CASSYSAGWTEQYF

j_call: TRBJ1-2
v_call: TRBV6-5
d_call: TRBD1
clone_size: NA
cdr3_nt: TGTGCCAGCAGTCCTCACCGGGACAGGATCTATGGCTACACCTTC
cdr3_aa: CASSPHRDRIYGYTF

j_call: TRBJ1-2
v_call: TRBV28
d_call: NA
clone_size: NA
cdr3_nt: TGTGCCAGCAGTTTATTGGGGGAGTGGAGCGGGGGCTCCAACTATGGCTACACCTTC
cdr3_aa: CASSLLGEWSGGSNYGYTF

j_call: TRBJ1-4
v_call: TRBV30
d_call: NA
clone_size: NA
cdr3_nt: TGTGCCTGGAGTCCGGGGAGTACCGATGAAAAACTGTTTTTT
cdr3_aa: CAWSPGSTDEKLFF

j_call: TRBJ1-3
v_call: TRBV6-1
d_call: NA
clone_size: NA
cdr3_nt: TGTGCCAGCAGTGTTGGACAGTTCAACTCTGGAAACACCATATATTTT
cdr3_aa: CASSVGQFNSGNTIYF

j_call: TRBJ1-1
v_call: TRBV7-8
d_call: TRBD1
clone_size: NA
cdr3_nt: TGTGCCAGCAGCCAGGACAGGAACCTTATGAACACTGAAGCTTTCTTT
cdr3_aa: CASSQDRNLMNTEAFF

j_call: TRBJ1-1
v_call: TRBV7-9
d_call: NA
clone_size: NA
cdr3_nt: TGTGCCAGCACCCCGGGCATGAACACTGAAGCTTTCTTT
cdr3_aa: CASTPGMNTEAFF

j_call: TRBJ1-5
v_call: TRBV6-1
d_call: TRBD1
clone_size: NA
cdr3_nt: TGTGCCAGCACAAAGGGACAGGGGTTGGATCAGCCCCAGCATTTT
cdr3_aa: CASTKGQGLDQPQHF

j_call: TRBJ2-3
v_call: TRBV24-1
d_call: NA
clone_size: NA
cdr3_nt: TGTGCCACCAGTGACCAGATAGATACGCAGTATTTT
cdr3_aa: CATSDQIDTQYF

j_call: TRBJ2-7
v_call: TRBV29-1
d_call: NA
clone_size: NA
cdr3_nt: TGCAGCGTAGCCCCGGGGGCCTACGAGCAGTACTTC
cdr3_aa: CSVAPGAYEQYF

j_call: TRBJ2-3
v_call: TRBV6-6
d_call: TRBD1
clone_size: NA
cdr3_nt: TGTGCCACCTCGGGGACAGGAGGCCCAGATACGCAGTATTTT
cdr3_aa: CATSGTGGPDTQYF

j_call: TRBJ2-3
v_call: TRBV20-1
d_call: TRBD2
clone_size: once
cdr3_nt: TGCAGTGCTCGCCGACTAGCGGGGGGTTCATTAGATACGCAGTATTTT
cdr3_aa: CSARRLAGGSLDTQYF

j_call: TRBJ2-3
v_call: TRBV24-1
d_call: NA
clone_size: NA
cdr3_nt: TGTGCCACCAGTGATTTCCAGGGTAGCACAGATACGCAGTATTTT
cdr3_aa: CATSDFQGSTDTQYF

j_call: TRBJ1-1
v_call: TRBV6-1
d_call: NA
clone_size: NA
cdr3_nt: TGTGCCAGCAGGCCAGGAGCTGAAGCTTTCTTT
cdr3_aa: CASRPGAEAFF

j_call: TRBJ1-1
v_call: TRBV20-1
d_call: TRBD1
clone_size: once
cdr3_nt: TGCAGTGCTAGAATAGGGGGCCTGAACACTGAAGCTTTCTTT
cdr3_aa: CSARIGGLNTEAFF

j_call: TRBJ1-2
v_call: TRBV7-2
d_call: NA
clone_size: NA
cdr3_nt: TGTGCCAGCAGCCTCTATACCTCCCAGGGTTCTAACTATGGCTACACCTTC
cdr3_aa: CASSLYTSQGSNYGYTF

j_call: TRBJ2-1
v_call: TRBV5-1
d_call: TRBD2
clone_size: NA
cdr3_nt: TGCGCCAGCAGACTGGTGGGTAGCGGGGGTTACAATGAGCAGTTCTTC
cdr3_aa: CASRLVGSGGYNEQFF

j_call: TRBJ2-1
v_call: TRBV12-3/TRBV12-4
d_call: TRBD1
clone_size: NA
cdr3_nt: TGTGCCAGCAAACACCGGGACAGGGTCTACAATGAGCAGTTCTTC
cdr3_aa: CASKHRDRVYNEQFF

j_call: TRBJ1-1
v_call: TRBV9
d_call: NA
clone_size: NA
cdr3_nt: TGTGCCAGCAGCGTAGGAGGCACAACGGATGAAGCTTTCTTT
cdr3_aa: CASSVGGTTDEAFF

j_call: TRBJ1-2
v_call: TRBV10-2
d_call: NA
clone_size: NA
cdr3_nt: TGCGCCAGCAGTGAGTCAGACCGGGGTCGGGGCTACACCTTC
cdr3_aa: CASSESDRGRGYTF

j_call: TRBJ2-1
v_call: TRBV5-4
d_call: NA
clone_size: once
cdr3_nt: TGTGCCAGCAGCTTGGAGAATCGGGACGCTGAGCAGTTCTTC
cdr3_aa: CASSLENRDAEQFF

j_call: TRBJ2-1
v_call: TRBV9
d_call: NA
clone_size: NA
cdr3_nt: TGTGCCAGCAGCGTTGGGACGTACAATGAGCAGTTCTTC
cdr3_aa: CASSVGTYNEQFF

j_call: TRBJ1-6
v_call: TRBV27
d_call: TRBD1
clone_size: NA
cdr3_nt: TGTGCCAGCAGTTTAACGTCAGGGGGTAATTCACCCCTCCACTTT
cdr3_aa: CASSLTSGGNSPLHF

j_call: TRBJ1-1
v_call: TRBV4-3
d_call: NA
clone_size: NA
cdr3_nt: TGCGCCAGCAGCCAAGATGGAGGGGTCACTGAAGCTTTCTTT
cdr3_aa: CASSQDGGVTEAFF

j_call: TRBJ1-2
v_call: TRBV20-1
d_call: NA
clone_size: NA
cdr3_nt: TGCAGTGCTGGGGACTCCATAGCAGGCTATGGCTACACCTTC
cdr3_aa: CSAGDSIAGYGYTF

j_call: TRBJ2-6
v_call: TRBV4-3
d_call: NA
clone_size: NA
cdr3_nt: TGCGCCAGCAGCCAAGTGGTGAAGAGAGGGGCCAACGTCCTGACTTTC
cdr3_aa: CASSQVVKRGANVLTF

j_call: TRBJ1-5
v_call: TRBV6-5
d_call: TRBD1
clone_size: NA
cdr3_nt: TGTGCCAGCAGTTACTACAGGGGGCAGCCCCAGCATTTT
cdr3_aa: CASSYYRGQPQHF

j_call: TRBJ2-1
v_call: TRBV20-1
d_call: TRBD2
clone_size: NA
cdr3_nt: TGCAGTGCTCTTCCCGCCATTAAGCGGGGGCTCAGGAATGAGCAGTTCTTC
cdr3_aa: CSALPAIKRGLRNEQFF

j_call: TRBJ1-1
v_call: TRBV20-1
d_call: NA
clone_size: once
cdr3_nt: TGCAGGGCAGATACTGAAGCTTTCTTT
cdr3_aa: CRADTEAFF

j_call: TRBJ2-3
v_call: TRBV10-3
d_call: TRBD2
clone_size: once
cdr3_nt: TGTGCCATCAGTGCCGGACTAGCGGTCGGAGATACGCAGTATTTT
cdr3_aa: CAISAGLAVGDTQYF

j_call: TRBJ1-5
v_call: TRBV5-6
d_call: NA
clone_size: NA
cdr3_nt: TGTGCCAGCAGCTCGGGACTCATAGTAGGTCAGCCCCAGCATTTT
cdr3_aa: CASSSGLIVGQPQHF

j_call: TRBJ2-7
v_call: TRBV2
d_call: NA
clone_size: once
cdr3_nt: TGTGCCAGCAGTGATGACCTCTCCCAGCCGCAGTACTTC
cdr3_aa: CASSDDLSQPQYF

j_call: TRBJ1-1
v_call: TRBV20-1
d_call: NA
clone_size: NA
cdr3_nt: TGCAGTGCTAGGATTCAGGGCCCGAACACTGAAGCTTTCTTT
cdr3_aa: CSARIQGPNTEAFF

j_call: TRBJ1-2
v_call: TRBV6-2/TRBV6-3
d_call: NA
clone_size: once
cdr3_nt: TGTGCCAGCAGTTACTCGAAGAGGGGGGAATACGCTAACTATGGCTACACCTTC
cdr3_aa: CASSYSKRGEYANYGYTF

j_call: TRBJ1-1
v_call: TRBV7-2
d_call: NA
clone_size: once
cdr3_nt: TGTGCCAGCAGCTATAAAGTCACTGAAGCTTTCTTT
cdr3_aa: CASSYKVTEAFF

j_call: TRBJ2-5
v_call: TRBV3-1
d_call: TRBD2
clone_size: NA
cdr3_nt: TGTGCCAGCAGCCAAGATGCGGGGGGTAAGGAGACCCAGTACTTC
cdr3_aa: CASSQDAGGKETQYF

j_call: TRBJ2-7
v_call: TRBV5-1
d_call: TRBD1
clone_size: once
cdr3_nt: TGCGCCAGCAGCTTGGACGACAGGGAAGGCGAGCAGTACTTC
cdr3_aa: CASSLDDREGEQYF

j_call: TRBJ1-5
v_call: TRBV30
d_call: NA
clone_size: NA
cdr3_nt: TGTGCCTGGACCCAACGGGATCAGCCCCAGCATTTT
cdr3_aa: CAWTQRDQPQHF

j_call: TRBJ2-1
v_call: TRBV9
d_call: NA
clone_size: NA
cdr3_nt: TGTGCCAGCAGCGTATCGGCCTCAGGGGGGCACAATGAGCAGTTCTTC
cdr3_aa: CASSVSASGGHNEQFF

j_call: TRBJ1-1
v_call: TRBV29-1
d_call: NA
clone_size: NA
cdr3_nt: TGCAGCGTCCTTACCGGGACTGAAGCTTTCTTT
cdr3_aa: CSVLTGTEAFF

j_call: TRBJ2-5
v_call: TRBV6-2/TRBV6-3
d_call: TRBD1
clone_size: NA
cdr3_nt: TGTGCCAGCAGTTACCAGGGGGAAGAGACCCAGTACTTC
cdr3_aa: CASSYQGEETQYF

j_call: TRBJ2-2
v_call: TRBV4-3
d_call: NA
clone_size: NA
cdr3_nt: TGCGCCAGCAGCCAAGTTCCTGGGCTAGCGAACACCGGGGAGCTGTTTTTT
cdr3_aa: CASSQVPGLANTGELFF

j_call: TRBJ2-7
v_call: TRBV6-2/TRBV6-3
d_call: NA
clone_size: NA
cdr3_nt: TGTGCCAGCAGTTATCCCTACGAGCAGTACTTC
cdr3_aa: CASSYPYEQYF

j_call: TRBJ1-1
v_call: TRBV5-1
d_call: NA
clone_size: NA
cdr3_nt: TGCGCCAGCAGCTTGGAAGGCCACGGGAACACTGAAGCTTTCTTT
cdr3_aa: CASSLEGHGNTEAFF

j_call: TRBJ2-5
v_call: TRBV12-3/TRBV12-4
d_call: NA
clone_size: NA
cdr3_nt: TGTGCCAGCAGCCCCCGGGCGGGGGACAGGCAACAAGAGACCCAGTACTTC
cdr3_aa: CASSPRAGDRQQETQYF

j_call: TRBJ1-3
v_call: TRBV7-2
d_call: NA
clone_size: NA
cdr3_nt: TGTGCCAGCAGCTTACCCCAGGGATCTGGAAACACCATATATTTT
cdr3_aa: CASSLPQGSGNTIYF

j_call: TRBJ2-3
v_call: TRBV5-4
d_call: TRBD1
clone_size: few
cdr3_nt: TGTGCCAGCAGCTTGTCAGGGGGCGGCGGAGATACGCAGTATTTT
cdr3_aa: CASSLSGGGGDTQYF

j_call: TRBJ1-3
v_call: TRBV3-1
d_call: TRBD1
clone_size: NA
cdr3_nt: TGTGCCAGCAGCCAAGGGACAGGGGACACCATATATTTT
cdr3_aa: CASSQGTGDTIYF

j_call: TRBJ1-2
v_call: TRBV29-1
d_call: NA
clone_size: NA
cdr3_nt: TGCAGCGTTGGGGGGCTGGACTATGGCTACACCTTC
cdr3_aa: CSVGGLDYGYTF

j_call: TRBJ2-4
v_call: TRBV4-3
d_call: NA
clone_size: NA
cdr3_nt: TGCGCCAGCAGCCAAGATAGGGTCGGCATTCAGTACTTC
cdr3_aa: CASSQDRVGIQYF